This T cell receptor beta chain was sequenced during a study of cytomegalovirus exposure and HLA in healthy donors. Study-level information: There were 75 million to 95 million unique TCRs (from HLA-typed donors) in an early data release.

To note about this clone: The antigen is undetermined.

Study results and caveats: Most CMV-associated TCR beta chains appeared HLA-restricted in a later analysis.

V gave up 0 bases and J gave up 8 bases; unmatched junction bases: 8. Germline CDR1 reads ENHRY; CDR2 reads SYGVKD. This CDR3 has 16 residues. With 60 Vbeta and 13 Jbeta primers, the PCR was carried out. Repertoires were generated with immunoSEQ multiplex PCR, while TCRdb's copy carries only in-frame clones and drops some. The sample yields 35,000 to 55,000 clones, roughly 60% seen once. The gene calls are TRBV10-3 and TRBJ1-3; 9 nucleotides align to TRBD1. This receptor was taken from a human donor in good health. Sequenced: PBMCs. CDR3 protein: CAISESATGGGDTIYF. CDR3 nucleotides: TGTGCCATCAGTGAGTCGGCGACAGGGGGAGGGGACACCATATATTTT.